The present entry profiles one T cell receptor (beta chain) with its context. These data are taken from a study of control samples from healthy donors and cancer patients. Germline-derived CDR1 and CDR2 are MGHRA and YSYEKL. Deletions cut 0 bases from V and 6 bases from J, with 15 bases between. CDR3 length equals 16 residues. The assay was immunoSEQ multiplex PCR, and TCRdb's table has in-frame clones only and misses some. The sample includes 75,000 to 95,000 clones, roughly 90% of them seen just once. This TCR came from a woman aged 50 to 65 in good health. The sequencing input was blood. The chain carries TRBV4-1 and TRBJ1-5, with a tentative D call TRBD1 (6 bases). CDR3 in amino acids: CASSQDNRVPFQPQHF. In DNA, the CDR3 is TGCGCCAGCAGCCAAGACAACAGGGTACCGTTTCAGCCCCAGCATTTT.